This is a list of T cell receptor beta chains from one sample in a study of blood T cell repertoires in COVID-19. Measured with immunoSEQ multiplex PCR; TCRdb has only the in-frame clones, and not every one. Seen here are approximately 200,000 clones, around four fifths observed once, and the top ten hold about 4.9%. Sequencing was done on a sample of peripheral blood. The receptors here all came from a young woman with acute or convalescent COVID-19. The conserved cysteine and the conserved F or W are not part of the CDR3 here. Each record gives: V gene, J gene, CDR3 protein.

v_gene: TRBV3-1/TRBV3-2
j_gene: TRBJ1-1
CDR3aa: ASSQDGNTEAF

v_gene: TRBV19
j_gene: TRBJ2-7
CDR3aa: ASSLGTGEEKLYEQY

v_gene: TRBV3-1/TRBV3-2
j_gene: TRBJ2-7
CDR3aa: ASSQTTGIGQY

v_gene: TRBV2
j_gene: TRBJ2-2
CDR3aa: ASSELAGAGELF

v_gene: TRBV5-6
j_gene: TRBJ1-4
CDR3aa: ASSFRQELF

v_gene: TRBV9
j_gene: TRBJ1-2
CDR3aa: ASRIGRDRANYGYT

v_gene: TRBV5-1
j_gene: TRBJ1-5
CDR3aa: ASSLEGDGDQPQH

v_gene: TRBV7-8
j_gene: TRBJ1-4
CDR3aa: ASSYDRDNEKLF

v_gene: TRBV21-1
j_gene: TRBJ1-4
CDR3aa: ASSITVKGLGLSPATNEKLF

v_gene: TRBV7-2
j_gene: TRBJ2-5
CDR3aa: ASSYIAGSETQY

v_gene: TRBV6-4
j_gene: TRBJ2-3
CDR3aa: ASSDSKHTDTQY

v_gene: TRBV5-4
j_gene: TRBJ2-3
CDR3aa: ASSLGGDRTYTDTQY

v_gene: TRBV30
j_gene: TRBJ1-6
CDR3aa: AWTRDSGNSPLH

v_gene: TRBV28
j_gene: TRBJ2-1
CDR3aa: ASRSPGGAYNEQF

v_gene: TRBV15
j_gene: TRBJ2-1
CDR3aa: ATRKRDIDNEQF

v_gene: TRBV7-9
j_gene: TRBJ2-3
CDR3aa: ASSGLAGGPGTDTQY

v_gene: TRBV4-3
j_gene: TRBJ2-1
CDR3aa: ASSQELLFSSYNEQF

v_gene: TRBV7-3
j_gene: TRBJ2-1
CDR3aa: ASSLTVSYNEQF

v_gene: TRBV7-2
j_gene: TRBJ1-2
CDR3aa: ASSFGGTGDLGGYT

v_gene: TRBV5-4
j_gene: TRBJ1-2
CDR3aa: ASRYRTGSGYT

v_gene: TRBV6-2/TRBV6-3
j_gene: TRBJ2-2
CDR3aa: ASSDPNRRELF

v_gene: TRBV16
j_gene: TRBJ1-2
CDR3aa: ASSRTGTDNGYT

v_gene: TRBV11-2
j_gene: TRBJ2-1
CDR3aa: ASSLEPLAGALPREQF

v_gene: TRBV4-2
j_gene: TRBJ1-1
CDR3aa: ASSQVGQGKNTEAF

v_gene: TRBV5-1
j_gene: TRBJ1-5
CDR3aa: ASSLNGNSNQPQH

v_gene: TRBV30
j_gene: TRBJ2-7
CDR3aa: AWSWGAGGAYEQY

v_gene: TRBV7-9
j_gene: TRBJ1-6
CDR3aa: ASSFPGQDLSSGNSPLH

v_gene: TRBV5-1
j_gene: TRBJ1-1
CDR3aa: ASSVQGGLNTEAF

v_gene: TRBV7-8
j_gene: TRBJ1-2
CDR3aa: ASSTRDSTYYGYT

v_gene: TRBV14
j_gene: TRBJ1-6
CDR3aa: ASSHTSGTGDNSPLH

v_gene: TRBV6-4
j_gene: TRBJ2-1
CDR3aa: ASSVTSGSSQQF

v_gene: TRBV5-1
j_gene: TRBJ2-7
CDR3aa: ASSARGVHEQY

v_gene: TRBV28
j_gene: TRBJ1-1
CDR3aa: ASTLWGVDTEAF

v_gene: TRBV5-1
j_gene: TRBJ1-4
CDR3aa: ASSPRQGSEKLF

v_gene: TRBV14
j_gene: TRBJ2-7
CDR3aa: ASSHVASGTFYEQY

v_gene: TRBV5-4
j_gene: TRBJ2-6
CDR3aa: ASSRTQSSGANVLT

v_gene: TRBV19
j_gene: TRBJ2-5
CDR3aa: ASSTRGQETQY

v_gene: TRBV10-2
j_gene: TRBJ1-4
CDR3aa: ASSEGGTNEKLF

v_gene: TRBV10-1
j_gene: TRBJ2-7
CDR3aa: ASSPAILGQGAREQY

v_gene: TRBV6-6
j_gene: TRBJ2-7
CDR3aa: ASSPWTQGARDEQY

v_gene: TRBV3-1/TRBV3-2
j_gene: TRBJ2-5
CDR3aa: ASSQDRAGSFQTQY

v_gene: TRBV5-4
j_gene: TRBJ1-1
CDR3aa: ASSLGDRGYNTEAF

v_gene: TRBV30
j_gene: TRBJ1-3
CDR3aa: AWSSWTGEGTSGNTIY

v_gene: TRBV9
j_gene: TRBJ1-4
CDR3aa: ASSVRGGDEREKLF

v_gene: TRBV3-1/TRBV3-2
j_gene: TRBJ1-6
CDR3aa: ASSRLGSQGTYSPLH

v_gene: TRBV6-2/TRBV6-3
j_gene: TRBJ1-2
CDR3aa: ASSYGDSTL

v_gene: TRBV5-1
j_gene: TRBJ2-4
CDR3aa: ASSLTGTSGGNIQY

v_gene: TRBV19
j_gene: TRBJ1-2
CDR3aa: ASSRETAYGYT

v_gene: TRBV7-2
j_gene: TRBJ2-4
CDR3aa: ASSLAPWTSGNIQY

v_gene: TRBV28
j_gene: TRBJ2-7
CDR3aa: ASSLLAGVYEQY

v_gene: TRBV25-1
j_gene: TRBJ1-3
CDR3aa: ASSDRGPGNTIY

v_gene: TRBV19
j_gene: TRBJ1-2
CDR3aa: ASSIADRSRGYT

v_gene: TRBV27
j_gene: TRBJ2-7
CDR3aa: ASRARGTFHEQY

v_gene: TRBV20-1
j_gene: TRBJ1-4
CDR3aa: SASTGGAGTNEKLF